These 4 T cell receptor beta chains were sequenced from one sample in a study of response to subunit inactivated influenza vaccine. TCRdb re-analysed the RT-PCR reads in MiXCR, keeping a single row per CDR3 protein. The repertoire holds 750,000 to 850,000 distinct CDR3 sequences, with approximately 18% as singletons. Here the sequenced sample was PBMCs from blood, taken approximately 5 days after vaccination. The receptors come from a man in his fifties or sixties who received an inactivated influenza vaccine.

The genes are TRBV7-6 and TRBJ2-2; no definite D call. This CDR3 is built from 15 residues. Per germline, CDR1 SGHVS and CDR2 FNYEAQ. Trimming removed 1 base at V and 1 base at J, with 7 bases between. For the CDR3, the DNA is TGTGCCAGCAGCTTAGTGGTCGGGAACACCGGGGAGCTGTTTTTT. Translating it yields CASSLVVGNTGELFF.

The chain couples TRBV7-2 to TRBJ2-3; D is perhaps TRBD2 (6 bases). The germline CDR1 and CDR2 sequences are SGHTA and FQGNSA. Trimming removed 7 bases from V and 0 bases from J, with 11 bases in between. This CDR3 has 14 amino acids. The CDR3 loop reads CASIRGISTDTQYF. CDR3 DNA sequence: TGTGCCAGCATTCGGGGGATTAGCACAGATACGCAGTATTTT. Using reference TRBV7-2 and TRBJ2-3 for the parts outside the CDR3, the full variable domain is GAGVSQSPSNKVTEKGKDVELRCDPISGHTALYWYRQSLGQGLEFLIYFQGNSAPDKSGLPSDRFSAERTGGSVSTLTIQRTQQEDSAVYLCASIRGISTDTQYFGPGTRLTVL.

This clonotype was found a few times. The rearrangement uses TRBV28 and TRBJ2-2; 7 bases line up with TRBD1. This CDR3 comprises 17 residues. With V trimmed by 5 bases and J by 6 bases, 15 bases remained unmatched. From germline, CDR1 is MDHEN and CDR2 SYDVKM. The CDR3 is CASSPLRRGRFAGELFF. CDR3 DNA sequence: TGTGCCAGCAGTCCCCTGAGAAGGGGGCGCTTCGCCGGGGAGCTGTTTTTT.

This clonotype was observed a few times. This rearrangement joins TRBV3-1 to TRBJ2-1, with 12 bases aligning to TRBD2. The CDR3 loop spans 16 amino acids. The germline V gene encodes CDR1 LGHDT and CDR2 YNNKEL (reference sequence). The J segment lost 9 bases and the V segment lost 4 bases, leaving 10 bases of the junction unmatched. This CDR3 reads CASSPETSGRSGEQFF. The CDR3 coding sequence is TGTGCCAGCAGCCCCGAGACTAGCGGGAGATCCGGTGAGCAGTTCTTC.